These T cell receptor beta chains were read from a single sample in a study of radiation and T cells in renal cell carcinoma. Sequenced by immunoSEQ multiplex PCR; TCRdb stores in-frame clones only, minus some. The sample includes 120,000 to 150,000 clones, roughly 80% seen only once; the top ten take approximately 20%. The source material was blood, sampled from a patient whose treatment included radiotherapy and nephrectomy. The receptors here all came from a woman between 50 and 59 years old with renal cell carcinoma. CDR3s include the opening cysteine and the closing phenylalanine or tryptophan. The D gene is left open where the match is weak. Some rows mark clone size as missing; the rest say once, few, many or name a class of expanded clone.

size: NA; J: TRBJ2-5; D: TRBD2; V: TRBV7-2; CDR3: CASSRRGGEETQYF; DNA: TGTGCCAGCAGTCGACGGGGGGGCGAAGAGACCCAGTACTTC
size: NA; J: TRBJ2-3; D: TRBD2; V: TRBV2; CDR3: CASRLAGGTDTQYF; DNA: TGTGCCAGCAGGTTAGCGGGGGGCACAGATACGCAGTATTTT
size: NA; J: TRBJ2-2; D: NA; V: TRBV25-1; CDR3: CASTEAHGELFF; DNA: TGTGCTAGCACTGAGGCTCACGGGGAGCTGTTTTTT
size: once; J: TRBJ2-7; D: NA; V: TRBV5-1; CDR3: CASQREVAFNEQYF; DNA: TGCGCCAGTCAGAGGGAGGTGGCTTTCAACGAGCAGTACTTC
size: NA; J: TRBJ1-1; D: NA; V: TRBV7-2; CDR3: CASSLALKNTEAFF; DNA: TGTGCCAGCAGCTTAGCCCTAAAGAACACTGAAGCTTTCTTT
size: NA; J: TRBJ1-6; D: NA; V: TRBV6-5; CDR3: CASSYPAPSPLHF; DNA: TGTGCCAGCAGTTACCCGGCCCCGTCACCCCTCCACTTT
size: NA; J: TRBJ1-2; D: TRBD1; V: TRBV5-1; CDR3: CASSGQGAEGYTF; DNA: TGCGCCAGTTCGGGACAGGGGGCTGAGGGCTACACCTTC
size: once; J: TRBJ2-2; D: TRBD2; V: TRBV5-1; CDR3: CASSALAGDTGELFF; DNA: TGCGCCAGCAGCGCACTAGCGGGGGACACCGGGGAGCTGTTTTTT
size: NA; J: TRBJ1-1; D: NA; V: TRBV21-1; CDR3: CASSKVPPHSRNTEAFF; DNA: TGTGCCAGCAGCAAAGTGCCGCCCCACAGCCGGAACACTGAAGCTTTCTTT
size: NA; J: TRBJ1-2; D: NA; V: TRBV6-5; CDR3: CASTHNRILNYGYTF; DNA: TGTGCCAGCACCCACAACAGGATTCTTAACTATGGCTACACCTTC
size: NA; J: TRBJ1-3; D: NA; V: TRBV9; CDR3: CASSAGGGTGNTIYF; DNA: TGTGCCAGCAGCGCCGGAGGGGGAACAGGAAACACCATATATTTT
size: NA; J: TRBJ2-7; D: NA; V: TRBV5-4; CDR3: CASSFGVTDEQYF; DNA: TGTGCCAGCAGCTTTGGGGTAACAGACGAGCAGTACTTC
size: NA; J: TRBJ1-1; D: NA; V: TRBV30; CDR3: CAWGEEFTEAFF; DNA: TGTGCCTGGGGGGAGGAATTCACTGAAGCTTTCTTT
size: NA; J: TRBJ1-2; D: TRBD1; V: TRBV5-6; CDR3: CASSPWTGTTYTF; DNA: TGTGCCAGCAGCCCCTGGACAGGCACCACCTACACCTTC
size: NA; J: TRBJ1-1; D: NA; V: TRBV28; CDR3: CASSFRWNTEAFF; DNA: TGTGCCAGCAGTTTTCGGTGGAACACTGAAGCTTTCTTT
size: NA; J: TRBJ2-2; D: NA; V: TRBV4-2; CDR3: CASSPGTPGELFF; DNA: TGTGCCAGCAGCCCCGGGACCCCCGGGGAGCTGTTTTTT
size: once; J: TRBJ2-2; D: TRBD1; V: TRBV10-3; CDR3: CAISESDRGSTGELFF; DNA: TGTGCCATCAGTGAATCGGACAGGGGGAGCACCGGGGAGCTGTTTTTT
size: NA; J: TRBJ2-1; D: NA; V: TRBV7-2; CDR3: CASSLQASESYNEQFF; DNA: TGTGCCAGCAGCTTGCAGGCTAGCGAGTCCTACAATGAGCAGTTCTTC
size: NA; J: TRBJ2-3; D: NA; V: TRBV5-4; CDR3: CASSERDTQYF; DNA: TGTGCCAGCAGCGAGAGAGATACGCAGTATTTT
size: NA; J: TRBJ2-2; D: TRBD2; V: TRBV5-1; CDR3: CASSRLAGVNTGELFF; DNA: TGCGCCAGCAGCCGACTAGCGGGAGTGAATACCGGGGAGCTGTTTTTT
size: once; J: TRBJ2-7; D: TRBD1; V: TRBV28; CDR3: CATLIQGNYEQYF; DNA: TGTGCCACCTTGATACAGGGGAACTACGAGCAGTACTTC
size: NA; J: TRBJ2-1; D: TRBD2; V: TRBV10-3; CDR3: CAIRDPGLAGHNEQFF; DNA: TGTGCCATCAGGGACCCGGGACTAGCGGGACACAATGAGCAGTTCTTC
size: NA; J: TRBJ1-6; D: NA; V: TRBV5-4; CDR3: CASSLGHGANSPLHF; DNA: TGTGCCAGCAGCTTGGGGCACGGGGCTAATTCACCCCTCCACTTT
size: NA; J: TRBJ1-1; D: TRBD1; V: TRBV2; CDR3: CASRDSRNTEAFF; DNA: TGTGCCAGCCGGGACAGTAGGAACACTGAAGCTTTCTTT
size: NA; J: TRBJ2-7; D: NA; V: TRBV16; CDR3: CASTRNSAYEQYF; DNA: TGTGCCAGCACCCGGAACTCAGCCTACGAGCAGTACTTC
size: NA; J: TRBJ2-7; D: NA; V: TRBV20-1; CDR3: CSATRGGEQYF; DNA: TGCAGTGCCACAAGGGGTGGCGAGCAGTACTTC
size: NA; J: TRBJ1-3; D: NA; V: TRBV9; CDR3: CASSARANTIYF; DNA: TGTGCCAGCAGCGCCCGGGCCAACACCATATATTTT
size: NA; J: TRBJ2-3; D: TRBD2; V: TRBV7-2; CDR3: CASSLAAGGPSTDTQYF; DNA: TGTGCCAGCAGTTTAGCGGCGGGAGGGCCCAGCACAGATACGCAGTATTTT
size: NA; J: TRBJ2-7; D: TRBD1; V: TRBV19; CDR3: CASSLGQGTYEQYF; DNA: TGTGCCAGTAGCCTTGGACAGGGTACCTACGAGCAGTACTTC
size: NA; J: TRBJ2-1; D: NA; V: TRBV30; CDR3: CAWQTLGNEQFF; DNA: TGTGCCTGGCAAACCTTAGGCAATGAGCAGTTCTTC
size: NA; J: TRBJ1-5; D: NA; V: TRBV11-2; CDR3: CASSSMEGRRGNQPQHF; DNA: TGTGCCAGCAGCTCTATGGAAGGTCGCAGAGGCAATCAGCCCCAGCATTTT
size: NA; J: TRBJ1-4; D: NA; V: TRBV5-1; CDR3: CASSVTGEPSTNEKLFF; DNA: TGCGCCAGCAGCGTAACAGGAGAACCTTCAACTAATGAAAAACTGTTTTTT
size: NA; J: TRBJ1-2; D: NA; V: TRBV5-6; CDR3: CASSPGANYGYTF; DNA: TGTGCCAGCAGCCCTGGGGCTAACTATGGCTACACCTTC
size: NA; J: TRBJ2-7; D: NA; V: TRBV13; CDR3: CASSSTASGRTYEQYF; DNA: TGTGCCAGCAGCTCGACGGCCAGCGGACGAACCTACGAGCAGTACTTC
size: NA; J: TRBJ2-7; D: NA; V: TRBV29-1; CDR3: CSVGGQPFYEQYF; DNA: TGCAGCGTCGGGGGACAGCCTTTTTACGAGCAGTACTTC
size: NA; J: TRBJ1-6; D: NA; V: TRBV15; CDR3: CATSRGVNSPLHF; DNA: TGTGCCACCAGCCGGGGGGTTAATTCACCCCTCCACTTT
size: NA; J: TRBJ2-7; D: TRBD2; V: TRBV4-1; CDR3: CASSQQQVGGPYEQYF; DNA: TGCGCCAGCAGCCAACAGCAAGTGGGAGGGCCTTACGAGCAGTACTTC
size: NA; J: TRBJ1-1; D: NA; V: TRBV18; CDR3: CASSPPSITSSEAFF; DNA: TGTGCCAGCTCACCGCCCAGCATTACAAGTTCTGAAGCTTTCTTT
size: once; J: TRBJ2-6; D: NA; V: TRBV6-1; CDR3: CASSPRSSGANVLTF; DNA: TGTGCCAGCAGCCCAAGGTCCAGCGGGGCCAACGTCCTGACTTTC
size: NA; J: TRBJ2-5; D: TRBD1; V: TRBV6-5; CDR3: CASSYSQGQETQYF; DNA: TGTGCCAGCAGTTACTCACAGGGGCAAGAGACCCAGTACTTC
size: NA; J: TRBJ1-2; D: TRBD1; V: TRBV6-1; CDR3: CASVTGNYGYTF; DNA: TGTGCCAGCGTGACAGGGAACTATGGCTACACCTTC
size: NA; J: TRBJ2-3; D: NA; V: TRBV15; CDR3: CATSRRKGTDTQYF; DNA: TGTGCCACCAGCAGGAGGAAGGGCACAGATACGCAGTATTTT
size: NA; J: TRBJ1-2; D: NA; V: TRBV10-3; CDR3: CAISGYREGYGYTF; DNA: TGTGCCATCAGTGGCTACAGGGAAGGTTATGGCTACACCTTC
size: NA; J: TRBJ2-7; D: NA; V: TRBV19; CDR3: CASSISPGHGIYEQYF; DNA: TGTGCCAGTAGTATTAGCCCGGGACACGGGATCTACGAGCAGTACTTC
size: NA; J: TRBJ2-7; D: TRBD1; V: TRBV16; CDR3: CASSQAGGYEQYF; DNA: TGTGCCAGCAGCCAAGCAGGGGGCTACGAGCAGTACTTC
size: NA; J: TRBJ1-1; D: NA; V: TRBV19; CDR3: CASSPLWENTEAFF; DNA: TGTGCCAGTAGTCCCTTGTGGGAGAACACTGAAGCTTTCTTT
size: NA; J: TRBJ2-2; D: NA; V: TRBV7-9; CDR3: CASSFSDTGELFF; DNA: TGTGCCAGCAGCTTCTCCGACACCGGGGAGCTGTTTTTT
size: NA; J: TRBJ1-6; D: TRBD1; V: TRBV6-4; CDR3: CASSDSWDRGSPLHF; DNA: TGTGCCAGCAGTGACTCGTGGGACAGGGGTTCACCCCTCCACTTT
size: few; J: TRBJ2-3; D: NA; V: TRBV5-1; CDR3: CASSLAGAAGTDTQYF; DNA: TGCGCCAGCAGCTTGGCCGGCGCGGCTGGCACAGATACGCAGTATTTT
size: NA; J: TRBJ1-3; D: NA; V: TRBV10-3; CDR3: CAISRGHGDASGNTIYF; DNA: TGTGCCATCAGTCGAGGGCATGGGGACGCATCTGGAAACACCATATATTTT
size: NA; J: TRBJ2-7; D: NA; V: TRBV19; CDR3: CASSIRTRAEQYF; DNA: TGTGCCAGTAGTATCAGGACCCGAGCCGAGCAGTACTTC
size: NA; J: TRBJ1-6; D: TRBD1; V: TRBV4-3; CDR3: CASSQVDRDRSPLHF; DNA: TGCGCCAGCAGCCAAGTCGACAGGGACAGATCACCCCTCCACTTT
size: few; J: TRBJ2-1; D: NA; V: TRBV2; CDR3: CASKMRMAGDNEQFF; DNA: TGTGCCAGCAAAATGCGCATGGCAGGGGACAATGAGCAGTTCTTC
size: NA; J: TRBJ1-1; D: NA; V: TRBV6-5; CDR3: CASSYSRDRTEAFF; DNA: TGTGCCAGCAGTTACTCGAGGGACCGCACTGAAGCTTTCTTT